This T cell receptor (beta chain) appears in the sequencing data of a study of control samples from healthy donors and cancer patients. The table came from immunoSEQ multiplex PCR; TCRdb's copy has only in-frame clones and leaves some out. The sample includes roughly 120,000 clones, over 90% seen only once; the top ten take 2% to 3%. Material: blood. This sequence was found in a man aged 25 to 40 in good health.

The CDR3 region is CAWRMGRGNTEAFF. Written as DNA, the CDR3 is TGTGCCTGGAGAATGGGACGGGGGAACACTGAAGCTTTCTTT. V gene TRBV30 combines with J gene TRBJ1-1; a weak D match, TRBD1 (5 bases). V was trimmed by 3 bases and J by 1 base, leaving 12 bases between them. Germline V gene data show CDR1 as GTSNPN and CDR2 as SVGIG (reference sequence). The CDR3 runs to 14 residues.